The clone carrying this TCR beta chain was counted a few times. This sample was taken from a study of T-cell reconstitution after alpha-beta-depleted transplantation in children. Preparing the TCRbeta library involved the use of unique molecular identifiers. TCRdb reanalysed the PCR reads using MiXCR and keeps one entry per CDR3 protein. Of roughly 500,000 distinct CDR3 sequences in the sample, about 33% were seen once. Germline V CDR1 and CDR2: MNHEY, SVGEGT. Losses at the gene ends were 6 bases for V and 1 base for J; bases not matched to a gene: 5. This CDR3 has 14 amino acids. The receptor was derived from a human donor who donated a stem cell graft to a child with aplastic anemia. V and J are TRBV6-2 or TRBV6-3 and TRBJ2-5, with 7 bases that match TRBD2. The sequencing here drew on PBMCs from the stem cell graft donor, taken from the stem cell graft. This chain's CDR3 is CASRRLAVQETQYF. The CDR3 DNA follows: TGTGCCAGCAGGCGGCTAGCGGTCCAAGAGACCCAGTACTTC.